The following is a TCR beta chain sequence with its context. Its target is not known. This sample was included in a study of shared clonotypes between healthy human individuals. Study conclusions and caveats: Owing to a small donor count, the genetic and exposure-history diversity represented was limited.

Here immunoSEQ multiplex PCR was the method, and the copy in TCRdb shows in-frame clones only, minus some. The sample records about 500,000 clones, more than 70% being singletons. V was clipped by 2 bases and J by 4 bases, with 11 bases between them. The CDR3 spans 14 residues. Looked up from germline, CDR1 is MNHEY and CDR2 is SMNVEV (reference sequence). The clonotype originates from a woman aged 40 to 50 in good health. Some clones in this sample may be carry-over from other donors' samples. The sequencing sample was made of PBMCs. The chain links TRBV27 to TRBJ1-1; maybe TRBD1 (6 bases). CDR3 nucleotide sequence: TGTGCCAGCAGTTTACAGGGGATGATCACTGAAGCTTTCTTT. Translated, it gives CASSLQGMITEAFF.